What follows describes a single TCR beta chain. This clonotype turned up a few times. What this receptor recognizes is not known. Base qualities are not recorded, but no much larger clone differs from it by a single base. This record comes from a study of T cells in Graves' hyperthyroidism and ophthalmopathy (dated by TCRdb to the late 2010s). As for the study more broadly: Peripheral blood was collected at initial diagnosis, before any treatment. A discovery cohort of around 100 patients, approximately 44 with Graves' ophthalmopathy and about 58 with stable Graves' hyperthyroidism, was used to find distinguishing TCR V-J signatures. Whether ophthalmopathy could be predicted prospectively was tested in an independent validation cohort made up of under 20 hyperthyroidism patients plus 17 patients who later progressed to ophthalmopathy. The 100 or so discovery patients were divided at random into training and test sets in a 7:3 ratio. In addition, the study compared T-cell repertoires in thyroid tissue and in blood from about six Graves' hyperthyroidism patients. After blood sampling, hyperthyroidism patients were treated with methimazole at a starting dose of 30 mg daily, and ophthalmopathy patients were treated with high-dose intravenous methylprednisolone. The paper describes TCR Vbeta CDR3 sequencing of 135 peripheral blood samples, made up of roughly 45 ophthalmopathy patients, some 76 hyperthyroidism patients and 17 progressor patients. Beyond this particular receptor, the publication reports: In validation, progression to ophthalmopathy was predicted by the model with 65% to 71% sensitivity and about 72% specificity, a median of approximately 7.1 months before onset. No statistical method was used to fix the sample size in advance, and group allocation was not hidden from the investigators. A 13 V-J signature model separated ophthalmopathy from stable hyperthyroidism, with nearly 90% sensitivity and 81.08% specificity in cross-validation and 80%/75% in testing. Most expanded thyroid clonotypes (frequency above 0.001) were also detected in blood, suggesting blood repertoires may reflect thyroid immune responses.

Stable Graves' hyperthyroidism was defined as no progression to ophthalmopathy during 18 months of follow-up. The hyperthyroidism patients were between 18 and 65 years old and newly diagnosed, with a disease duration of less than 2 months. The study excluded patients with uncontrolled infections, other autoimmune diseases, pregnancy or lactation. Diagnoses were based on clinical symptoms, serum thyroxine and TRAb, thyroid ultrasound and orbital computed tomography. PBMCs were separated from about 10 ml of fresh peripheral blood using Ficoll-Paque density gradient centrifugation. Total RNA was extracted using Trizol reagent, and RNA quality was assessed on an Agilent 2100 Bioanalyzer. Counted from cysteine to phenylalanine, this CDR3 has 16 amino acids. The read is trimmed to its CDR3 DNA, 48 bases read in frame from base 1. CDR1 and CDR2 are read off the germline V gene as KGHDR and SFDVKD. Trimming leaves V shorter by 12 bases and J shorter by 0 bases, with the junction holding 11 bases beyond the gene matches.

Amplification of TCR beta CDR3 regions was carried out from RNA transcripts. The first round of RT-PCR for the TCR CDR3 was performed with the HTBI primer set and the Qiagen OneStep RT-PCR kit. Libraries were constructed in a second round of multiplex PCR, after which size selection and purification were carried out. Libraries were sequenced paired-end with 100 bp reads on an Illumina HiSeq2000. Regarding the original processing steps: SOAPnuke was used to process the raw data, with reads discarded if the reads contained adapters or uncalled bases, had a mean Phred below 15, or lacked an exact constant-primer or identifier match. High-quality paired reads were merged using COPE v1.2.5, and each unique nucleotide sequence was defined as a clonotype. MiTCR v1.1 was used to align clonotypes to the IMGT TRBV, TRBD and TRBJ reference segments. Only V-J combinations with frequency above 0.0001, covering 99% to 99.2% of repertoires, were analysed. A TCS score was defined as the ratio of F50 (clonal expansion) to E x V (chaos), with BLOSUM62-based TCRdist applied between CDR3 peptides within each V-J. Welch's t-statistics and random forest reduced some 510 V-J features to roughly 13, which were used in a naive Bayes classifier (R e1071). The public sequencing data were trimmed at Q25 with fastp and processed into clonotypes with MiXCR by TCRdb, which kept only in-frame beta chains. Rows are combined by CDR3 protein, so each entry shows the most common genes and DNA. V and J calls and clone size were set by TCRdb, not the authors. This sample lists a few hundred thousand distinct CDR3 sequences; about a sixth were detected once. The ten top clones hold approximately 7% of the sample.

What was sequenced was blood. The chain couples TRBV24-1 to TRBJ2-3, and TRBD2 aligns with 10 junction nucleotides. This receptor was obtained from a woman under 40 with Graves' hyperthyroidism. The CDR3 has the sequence CAPAPGLAESTDTQYF. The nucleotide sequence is TGTGCCCCTGCGCCCGGACTAGCGGAGAGCACAGATACGCAGTATTTT.